These 7 T cell receptor beta chains came from one sample sequenced in a study of human T cells and chemical hapten exposure. Time point noted: patch test 1, 2 weeks after DPC sensitization. Treatment: therapeutic diphenylcyclopropenone sensitization with weekly scalp DPC. TCRdb analysed the RACE reads with MiXCR anew, one entry per CDR3 protein. The sample contains around 71,000 distinct CDR3 sequences, 9.8% of which appear only once. Sample: whole blood, taken in connection with sensitization to the hapten diphenylcyclopropenone (DPC). The receptor set was obtained from a woman aged 40 to 55 with alopecia areata. Some clones in this sample may be carry-over from other donors' samples.

In this sample, this clonotype turned up many times. The V call is TRBV6-5, the J call TRBJ1-1, with TRBD1 identical over 8 bases. V shed 6 bases and J 1 base; nucleotides not matched to a gene: 4. This CDR3 is built from 14 residues. The germline gives CDR1 MNHEY, CDR2 SVGAGI. CDR3 in amino acids: CASSWTGRNTEAFF. In DNA form, the CDR3 reads TGTGCCAGCAGCTGGACAGGGCGGAACACTGAAGCTTTCTTT.

This clonotype was recorded at least ten times. The V call is TRBV25-1, the J call TRBJ2-3; 10 bases are shared with TRBD2. The trim removed 6 bases at V and 4 bases at J, leaving 4 bases unmatched. The CDR3 is 14 residues long. Germline values: CDR1 MGHDK, CDR2 SYGVNS. The CDR3 nucleotides read TGTGCCAGCAGCGTAGCGGGGGGCCCAGATACGCAGTATTTT. This sequence encodes CASSVAGGPDTQYF.

This clonotype showed up just a few times. The gene calls are TRBV20-1 and TRBJ2-3; D gene unclear. Per the germline V gene, CDR1 is DFQATT and CDR2 is SNEGSKA (reference sequence). The V end was cut by 6 bases, the J end by 4 bases, with 8 bases between. The CDR3 is 11 amino acids. This chain's CDR3 is CSAAPADTQYF. The CDR3 coding sequence is TGCAGTGCCGCACCCGCAGATACGCAGTATTTT.

The chain recombines TRBV5-8 with TRBJ1-4; possibly TRBD1 for D (5 bases). The CDR3 extends over 13 amino acids. V lost 6 bases to trimming and J lost 5 bases, with 11 bases between them. The germline gives CDR1 SGHTS, CDR2 YDEGEE. The CDR3 loop is CASNTRQNEKLFF. The CDR3 nucleotides read TGTGCCAGCAACACTAGACAGAATGAAAAACTGTTTTTT.

This clonotype was seen a few times. The CDR3 DNA is TGTGCCAGCAGTATCATCGACAGGGTGGGGACTGAAGCTTTCTTT. Encoded protein: CASSIIDRVGTEAFF. The chain has TRBV28 and TRBJ1-1, with 7 bases matching TRBD1. In germline, CDR1 is MDHEN, CDR2 SYDVKM. The CDR3 covers 15 residues. With 5 bases clipped from V and 5 bases from J, the junction kept 11 bases outside the gene matches.

This clonotype was counted many times. This chain joins TRBV4-1 and TRBJ2-3; D not resolved. The CDR3 totals 14 residues. Deletions cut 1 base from V and 3 bases from J, with 8 bases between. Germline V lookup: CDR1 MGHRA, CDR2 YSYEKL. The CDR3 DNA reads TGCGCCAGCAGCCAAGGTGTAGGTACAGATACGCAGTATTTT. Translated, it gives CASSQGVGTDTQYF.

This clonotype was observed many times. This rearrangement joins TRBV5-4 to TRBJ2-2; tentatively, D is TRBD1 (6 bases). CDR1 and CDR2 from the germline V gene are SGHNT and YYREEE (reference sequence). The CDR3 is 14 residues long. V lost 4 bases and J 3 bases, leaving 10 bases between the germline ends. CDR3 protein: CASSPGQYTGELFF. The DNA for the CDR3 is TGTGCCAGCAGCCCCGGACAGTACACCGGGGAGCTGTTTTTT.